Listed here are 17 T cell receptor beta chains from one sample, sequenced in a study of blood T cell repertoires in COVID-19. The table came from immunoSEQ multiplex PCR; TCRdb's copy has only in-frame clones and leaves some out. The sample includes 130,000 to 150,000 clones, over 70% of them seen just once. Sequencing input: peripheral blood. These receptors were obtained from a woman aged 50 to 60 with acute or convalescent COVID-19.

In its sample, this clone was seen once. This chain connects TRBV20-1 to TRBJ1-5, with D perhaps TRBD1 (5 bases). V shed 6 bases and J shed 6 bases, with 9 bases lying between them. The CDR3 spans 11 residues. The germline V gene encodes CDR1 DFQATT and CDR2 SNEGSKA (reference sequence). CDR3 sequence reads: CSALRGQPQHF. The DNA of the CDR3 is TGCAGTGCGCTAAGGGGTCAGCCCCAGCATTTT.

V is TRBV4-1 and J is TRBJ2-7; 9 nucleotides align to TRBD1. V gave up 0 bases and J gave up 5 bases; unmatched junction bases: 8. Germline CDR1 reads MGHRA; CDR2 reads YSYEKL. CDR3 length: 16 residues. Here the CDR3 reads CASSQDRWTGDDEQYF. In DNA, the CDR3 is TGCGCCAGCAGCCAAGATCGTTGGACAGGGGATGACGAGCAGTACTTC.

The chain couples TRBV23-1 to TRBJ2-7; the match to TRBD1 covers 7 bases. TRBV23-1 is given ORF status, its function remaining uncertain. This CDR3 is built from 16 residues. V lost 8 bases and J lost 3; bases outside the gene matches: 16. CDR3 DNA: TGCGCCAGCCAGACGAAGCCTTACAGGGGTCGCTACGAGCAGTACTTC. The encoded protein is CASQTKPYRGRYEQYF.

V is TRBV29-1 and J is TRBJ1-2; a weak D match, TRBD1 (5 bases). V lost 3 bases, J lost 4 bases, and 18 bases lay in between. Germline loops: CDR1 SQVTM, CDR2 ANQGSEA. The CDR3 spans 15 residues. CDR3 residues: CSVESGQGKPYGYTF. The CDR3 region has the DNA TGCAGCGTTGAGAGCGGGCAGGGAAAACCCTATGGCTACACCTTC.

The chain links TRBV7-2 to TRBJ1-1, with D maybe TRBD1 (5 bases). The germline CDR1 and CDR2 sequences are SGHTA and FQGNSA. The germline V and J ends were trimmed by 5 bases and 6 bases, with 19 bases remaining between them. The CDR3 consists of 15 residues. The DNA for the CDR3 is TGTGCCAGCAGCCTAAGCGGGACCACGGCGGCTGAAGCTTTCTTT. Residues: CASSLSGTTAAEAFF.

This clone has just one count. The CDR3 coding sequence is TGCGCCAGCAGCCAAGGTCCAGGACTAGCGGTCACCGGGGAGCTGTTTTTT. Amino acid sequence: CASSQGPGLAVTGELFF. This rearrangement joins TRBV4-1 to TRBJ2-2; TRBD2 agrees at 10 bases. CDR1 MGHRA and CDR2 YSYEKL come from the germline V gene. CDR3 size: 17 residues. V lost 1 base to trimming and J lost 4 bases; unmatched junction nucleotides: 6.

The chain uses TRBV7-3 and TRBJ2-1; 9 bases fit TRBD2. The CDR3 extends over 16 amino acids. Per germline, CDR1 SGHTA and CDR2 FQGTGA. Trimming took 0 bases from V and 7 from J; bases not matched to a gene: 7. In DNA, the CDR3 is TGTGCCAGCAGCTTAACGGGCGGGAGGGCCCGGAATGAGCAGTTCTTC. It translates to CASSLTGGRARNEQFF.

CDR3 nucleotide sequence: TGTGCCAGCAGCCGTTATACCGCCGGGCGGCAGGGAAGGACCCAGTACTTC. Protein product: CASSRYTAGRQGRTQYF. The chain has TRBV7-2 and TRBJ2-5; perhaps TRBD1 as D (5 bases). Germline assignment: CDR1 SGHTA and CDR2 FQGNSA. V was trimmed by 5 bases and J by 7 bases, leaving 26 bases between them. CDR3 size: 17 residues.

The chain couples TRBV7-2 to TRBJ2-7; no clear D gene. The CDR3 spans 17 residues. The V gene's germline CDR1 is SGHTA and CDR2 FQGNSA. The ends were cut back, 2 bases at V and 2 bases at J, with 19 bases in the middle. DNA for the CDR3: TGTGCCAGCAGCTTAATGGTGGGTTCAGAAACAGCCTACGAGCAGTACTTC. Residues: CASSLMVGSETAYEQYF.

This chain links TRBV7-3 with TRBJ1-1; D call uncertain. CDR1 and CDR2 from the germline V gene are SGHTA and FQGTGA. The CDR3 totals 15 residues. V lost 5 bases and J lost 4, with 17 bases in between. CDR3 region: CASSPPGNMPTEAFF. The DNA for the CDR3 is TGTGCCAGCAGCCCCCCGGGGAATATGCCCACTGAAGCTTTCTTT.

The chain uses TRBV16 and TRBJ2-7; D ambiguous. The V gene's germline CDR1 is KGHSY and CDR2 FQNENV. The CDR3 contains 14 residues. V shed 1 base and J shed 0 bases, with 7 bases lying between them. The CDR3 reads CASSQYSSSYEQYF. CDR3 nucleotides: TGTGCCAGCAGCCAATATTCGAGCTCCTACGAGCAGTACTTC.

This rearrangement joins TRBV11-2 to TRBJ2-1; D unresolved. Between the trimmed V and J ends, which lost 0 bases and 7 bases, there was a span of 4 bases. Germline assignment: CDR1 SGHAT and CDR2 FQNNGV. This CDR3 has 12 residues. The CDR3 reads CASSLDGNEQFF. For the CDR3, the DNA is TGTGCCAGCAGCTTAGACGGGAATGAGCAGTTCTTC.

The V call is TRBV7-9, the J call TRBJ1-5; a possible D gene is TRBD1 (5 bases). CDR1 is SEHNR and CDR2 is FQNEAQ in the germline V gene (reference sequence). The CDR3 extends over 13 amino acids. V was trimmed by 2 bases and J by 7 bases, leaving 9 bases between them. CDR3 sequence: CASSLSGLQPQHF. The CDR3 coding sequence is TGTGCCAGCAGCTTATCAGGGTTACAGCCCCAGCATTTT.

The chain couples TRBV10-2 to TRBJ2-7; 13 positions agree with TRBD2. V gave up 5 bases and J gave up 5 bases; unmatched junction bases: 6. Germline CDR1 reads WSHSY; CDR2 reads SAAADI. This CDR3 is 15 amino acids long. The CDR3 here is CASSPTSGRVHEQYF. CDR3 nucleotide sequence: TGCGCCAGCAGTCCCACTAGCGGGAGGGTACACGAGCAGTACTTC.

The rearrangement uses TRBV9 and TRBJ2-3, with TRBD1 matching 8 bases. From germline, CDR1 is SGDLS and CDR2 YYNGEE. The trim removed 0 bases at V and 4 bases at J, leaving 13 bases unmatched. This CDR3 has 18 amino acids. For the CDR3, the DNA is TGTGCCAGCAGCGTAGCAACTGGACAGGGTATAAGATCAGATACGCAGTATTTT. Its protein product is CASSVATGQGIRSDTQYF. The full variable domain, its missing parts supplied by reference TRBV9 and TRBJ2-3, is DSGVTQTPKHLITATGQRVTLRCSPRSGDLSVYWYQQSLDQGLQFLIQYYNGEERAKGNILERFSAQQFPDLHSELNLSSLELGDSALYFCASSVATGQGIRSDTQYFGPGTRLTVL.

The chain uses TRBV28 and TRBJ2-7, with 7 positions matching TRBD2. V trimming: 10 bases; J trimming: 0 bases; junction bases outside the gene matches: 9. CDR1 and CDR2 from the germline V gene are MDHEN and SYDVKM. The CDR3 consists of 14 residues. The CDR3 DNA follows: TGTGCCACCCAGGGAGGGATTTTCTCCTACGAGCAGTACTTC. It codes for CATQGGIFSYEQYF.

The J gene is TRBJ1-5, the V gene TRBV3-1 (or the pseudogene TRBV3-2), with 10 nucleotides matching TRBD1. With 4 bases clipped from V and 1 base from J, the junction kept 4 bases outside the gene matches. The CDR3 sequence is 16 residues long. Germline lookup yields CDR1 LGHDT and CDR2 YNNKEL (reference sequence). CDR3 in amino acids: CASSLGTGESNQPQHF. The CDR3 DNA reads TGTGCCAGCAGCCTCGGGACAGGGGAGAGCAATCAGCCCCAGCATTTT.